The 20 T cell receptor beta chains below come from one sample, sequenced in a study of shared clonotypes between healthy human individuals. Using immunoSEQ multiplex PCR, the repertoire was profiled, and TCRdb retains in-frame clones only, with some absent. The table shows 2,100,000 or so clones, with approximately 94% occurring only once. The sequenced material came from naive CD4+ T cells sorted from blood. Subset denoted: CD45RA+ positively selected. These receptors originate from a man in his late teens or twenties in good health.

The V gene is TRBV10-3, the J gene TRBJ1-6, with no clear D. Trimming removed 2 bases from V and 6 bases from J, with 11 bases in between. The CDR3 has 15 amino acids. Germline CDR1 reads ENHRY; CDR2 reads SYGVKD. CDR3 residues: CAISEAGQSNSPLHF. The CDR3 DNA sequence: TGTGCCATCAGTGAGGCTGGCCAGTCTAATTCACCCCTCCACTTT.

The chain uses TRBV7-9 and TRBJ1-5; 8 bases are shared with TRBD1. Per the germline V gene, CDR1 is SEHNR and CDR2 is FQNEAQ (reference sequence). The junction had 7 bases not matched to a gene; V was cut back by 0 bases and J by 6 bases. CDR3 length: 16 amino acids. The CDR3 sequence: CASSLAGQGAGQPQHF. In DNA, the CDR3 is TGTGCCAGCAGCTTAGCGGGGCAGGGGGCGGGTCAGCCCCAGCATTTT.

J is TRBJ1-2 and V is TRBV27; 10 nucleotides agree with TRBD1. Trimming took 5 bases from V and 1 from J; bases not matched to a gene: 7. The CDR3 consists of 16 residues. Germline-derived CDR1 and CDR2 are MNHEY and SMNVEV (reference sequence). Here the CDR3 reads CASSPTGQGFNYGYTF. CDR3 DNA: TGTGCCAGCAGTCCCACGGGACAGGGGTTTAACTATGGCTACACCTTC.

The genes are TRBV10-3 and TRBJ1-2; D unclear. The germline V gene has CDR1 ENHRY and CDR2 SYGVKD. The CDR3 runs to 14 residues. Trimming took 0 bases from V and 2 from J, leaving 7 bases between them. The DNA for the CDR3 is TGTGCCATCAGTGAGTCTGAGAGGAACTATGGCTACACCTTC. This translates into CAISESERNYGYTF.

This sequence joins TRBV9 and TRBJ1-1; TRBD1 matches at 9 bases. The CDR3 loop spans 14 amino acids. J lost 5 bases, V lost 2 bases, and 4 bases had no gene match. The germline V gene encodes CDR1 SGDLS and CDR2 YYNGEE. The DNA of the CDR3 is TGTGCCAGCAGCGTCGGGACAGGGAAGACTGAAGCTTTCTTT. Residues: CASSVGTGKTEAFF.

The chain combines TRBV18 with TRBJ2-2, with no clear D. From germline, CDR1 is KGHSH and CDR2 LQKENI. This CDR3 has 15 residues. Trimming cost V 0 bases and J 5 bases, with 10 bases left between them. The CDR3 DNA is TGTGCCAGCTCACCACCTTCCGTGAGAACCGGGGAGCTGTTTTTT. Protein: CASSPPSVRTGELFF.

This clone appeared a single time. This chain uses TRBV6-1 with TRBJ1-1; D remains ambiguous. V was shortened by 4 bases and J by 1 base, with 10 bases between the two germline ends. The germline gives CDR1 MNHNS, CDR2 SASEGT. CDR3 length: 14 residues. This CDR3 reads CASSAGPGNTEAFF. CDR3 DNA: TGTGCCAGCAGTGCGGGTCCGGGGAACACTGAAGCTTTCTTT.

This clone was seen once. This CDR3 is also generated by other DNA sequences in the sample. The CDR3: CATSRDRGDEQYF. In DNA form, the CDR3 reads TGTGCCACCAGCAGGGACAGGGGGGATGAGCAGTACTTC. The rearrangement links TRBV15 to TRBJ2-7, with TRBD1 matching 10 bases. V dropped 3 bases and J dropped 7; count of bases not matched to a gene: 3. CDR1 and CDR2 from the germline V gene are LNHNV and YYDKDF (reference sequence). The CDR3 spans 13 residues.

V is TRBV2 and J is TRBJ1-1; a possible D gene is TRBD1 (5 bases). Between the trimmed V and J ends, which lost 8 bases and 8 bases, there was a span of 12 bases. Germline lookup yields CDR1 SNHLY and CDR2 FYNNEI. This CDR3 region has 11 residues. The CDR3 region has the DNA TGTGCCAGCGGGCGAGGGGTAGAAGCTTTCTTT. The encoded protein is CASGRGVEAFF.

The chain's CDR3 is CASGYPLAPDGTGHDTQYF. DNA of the CDR3: TGTGCCAGCGGATATCCCCTGGCCCCCGACGGAACCGGGCATGATACGCAGTATTTT. The rearrangement joins TRBV28 to TRBJ2-3, with D uncertain. The CDR3 runs 19 residues. Trimming pared 8 bases from V and 6 bases from J, leaving 33 bases between. Per the germline V gene, CDR1 is MDHEN and CDR2 is SYDVKM.

The chain uses TRBV6-6 and TRBJ1-2; 7 positions match TRBD1. Germline V gene lookup returns CDR1 MNHNY and CDR2 SVGAGI (reference sequence). The CDR3 spans 15 residues. The V gene end was trimmed by 2 bases and the J gene end by 3 bases; junction bases not matched to a gene: 6. CDR3 nucleotides: TGTGCCAGCAGTTACCGACAGGGCGGCGACTATGGCTACACCTTC. Translating gives CASSYRQGGDYGYTF.

This chain connects TRBV19 to TRBJ1-1; no reliable D call. Trimming removed 0 bases from V and 4 bases from J, with 12 bases in between. This CDR3 spans 15 amino acids. The V gene's germline CDR1 is LNHDA and CDR2 SQIVND (reference sequence). The CDR3 sequence is CASSIDSFGSTEAFF. The CDR3 DNA sequence: TGTGCCAGTAGTATAGATTCTTTCGGGAGCACTGAAGCTTTCTTT.

The chain joins TRBV19 to TRBJ1-6; D unresolved. Per the germline V gene, CDR1 is LNHDA and CDR2 is SQIVND (reference sequence). Trimming took off 5 bases at V and 9 bases at J, with 8 bases between the two ends. The CDR3 extends over 12 amino acids. The CDR3 loop is CASSAAGSPLHF. In DNA form, the CDR3 reads TGTGCCAGTAGTGCGGCCGGTTCACCCCTCCACTTT. Combining the CDR3 with reference TRBV19 and TRBJ1-6 gives the whole variable domain DGGITQSPKYLFRKEGQNVTLSCEQNLNHDAMYWYRQDPGQGLRLIYYSQIVNDFQKGDIAEGYSVSREKKESFPLTVTSAQKNPTAFYLCASSAAGSPLHFGNGTRLTVT.

The sample holds a few counts of this clone. This chain links TRBV12-5 with TRBJ1-6, with no clear D. This CDR3 has 16 residues. Trimming shortened V by 4 bases and J by 0 bases, and 10 bases separated the two germline ends. CDR1 and CDR2 from the germline V gene are LGHNT and FRNRAP. In DNA form, the CDR3 reads TGTGCTAGTGGTTCACCAGAGAGCTCCTATAATTCACCCCTCCACTTT. Its translation is CASGSPESSYNSPLHF.

The chain couples TRBV6-1 to TRBJ1-1; D is ambiguous. The CDR3 spans 15 residues. Germline CDR1 is MNHNS and CDR2 is SASEGT. Trimming removed 0 bases from V and 0 bases from J, with 8 bases in between. The CDR3 here is CASSEAELMNTEAFF. CDR3 DNA: TGTGCCAGCAGTGAAGCAGAACTTATGAACACTGAAGCTTTCTTT.

This clone appeared once. The chain has TRBV18 and TRBJ2-1; no firm D call. Germline lookup yields CDR1 KGHSH and CDR2 LQKENI. The CDR3 length is 12 residues. V gave up 3 bases and J gave up 9 bases, with 9 bases separating them. The DNA of the CDR3 is TGTGCCAGCTCACCGGTGTTCACTGAGCAGTTCTTC. It encodes CASSPVFTEQFF. The complete variable domain, with remaining parts taken from reference TRBV18 and TRBJ2-1, reads NAGVMQNPRHLVRRRGQEARLRCSPMKGHSHVYWYRQLPEEGLKFMVYLQKENIIDESGMPKERFSAEFPKEGPSILRIQQVVRGDSAAYFCASSPVFTEQFFGPGTRLTVL.

Notes on this clone: Other DNA sequences within the sample encode an identical CDR3. V is TRBV2 and J is TRBJ1-4; TRBD1 agrees at 8 bases. The V gene's germline CDR1 is SNHLY and CDR2 FYNNEI. The CDR3 totals 14 residues. Trimming removed 5 bases from V and 4 bases from J; junction bases left unmatched: 3. CDR3 residues: CASSIQGGNEKLFF. In DNA, the CDR3 is TGTGCCAGCAGTATACAGGGGGGTAATGAAAAACTGTTTTTT.

This clone was recorded once. The V and J genes are TRBV9 and TRBJ2-5; D is uncertain. This CDR3 is 16 amino acids long. The germline CDR1 and CDR2 sequences are SGDLS and YYNGEE. Trimming removed 0 bases at V and 2 bases at J, with 14 bases between. The CDR3 sequence is CASSVGSTLVQETQYF. CDR3 DNA sequence: TGTGCCAGCAGCGTAGGCAGCACCCTGGTGCAAGAGACCCAGTACTTC.

Points on this clone: The sample has other DNA sequences that encode this CDR3 too. The rearrangement uses TRBV28 and TRBJ2-1; D gene unclear. With 4 bases removed from V and 7 bases from J, the gap between germline ends came to 2 bases. Germline V gives CDR1 MDHEN, CDR2 SYDVKM. The CDR3 consists of 10 residues. In DNA, the CDR3 is TGTGCCAGCAGTTATAATGAGCAGTTCTTC. Protein sequence: CASSYNEQFF.

The chain carries TRBV18 and TRBJ2-5; D gene unclear. Germline V gives CDR1 KGHSH, CDR2 LQKENI. This CDR3 contains 14 residues. Trimming removed 3 bases from V and 2 bases from J, with 10 bases in between. CDR3 sequence: CASSPPVIQETQYF. The CDR3 DNA reads TGTGCCAGCTCACCCCCGGTCATTCAAGAGACCCAGTACTTC.